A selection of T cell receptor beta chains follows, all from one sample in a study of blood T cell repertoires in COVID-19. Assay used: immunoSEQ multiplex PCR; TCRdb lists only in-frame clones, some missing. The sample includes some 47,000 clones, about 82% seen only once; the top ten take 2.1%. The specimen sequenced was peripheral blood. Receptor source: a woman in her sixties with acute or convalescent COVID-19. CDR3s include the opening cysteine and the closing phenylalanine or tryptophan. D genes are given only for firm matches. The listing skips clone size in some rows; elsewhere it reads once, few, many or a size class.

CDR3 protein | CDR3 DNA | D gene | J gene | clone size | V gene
CASSETSAGINYGYTF | TGTGCCAGCAGTGAAACTTCGGCAGGAATTAACTATGGCTACACCTTC | - | TRBJ1-2 | few | TRBV6-1
CASSLTSGPQHF | TGTGCCAGCAGCTTGACCTCGGGACCCCAGCATTTT | - | TRBJ1-5 | - | TRBV5-8
CASSIRQGAGSQPQHF | TGTGCCAGCAGTATTAGACAGGGGGCTGGGAGTCAGCCCCAGCATTTT | TRBD1 | TRBJ1-5 | - | TRBV28
CAWVPPGQLTEAFF | TGTGCCTGGGTCCCTCCGGGACAGCTCACTGAAGCTTTCTTT | TRBD1 | TRBJ1-1 | - | TRBV30
CASSYHEWGVPSNQPQHF | TGTGCCAGCAGTTACCACGAGTGGGGGGTCCCGAGCAATCAGCCCCAGCATTTT | - | TRBJ1-5 | - | TRBV6-2/TRBV6-3
CASSISLQGPEEKLFF | TGTGCCAGTAGTATATCCTTACAGGGGCCGGAGGAAAAACTGTTTTTT | TRBD1 | TRBJ1-4 | - | TRBV19
CASSRDGTGAGYTF | TGTGCCAGCAGTCGTGACGGGACAGGGGCAGGCTACACCTTC | TRBD1 | TRBJ1-2 | - | TRBV11-2
CASSLSGAHSYNEQFF | TGTGCCAGCAGTTTATCGGGGGCGCACTCCTACAATGAGCAGTTCTTC | - | TRBJ2-1 | - | TRBV27
CASSVLKRGSASTDTQYF | TGTGCCAGCAGTGTGCTTAAACGGGGATCTGCTAGCACAGATACGCAGTATTTT | - | TRBJ2-3 | once | TRBV6-1
CASSTQTSGGADEQFF | TGTGCCAGCAGCACCCAAACTAGCGGGGGGGCTGATGAGCAGTTCTTC | TRBD2 | TRBJ2-1 | - | TRBV5-6
CASSSNGNNQPQHF | TGTGCCAGCAGTTCAAACGGTAACAATCAGCCCCAGCATTTT | - | TRBJ1-5 | - | TRBV28
CASSPWTAFSYEQYF | TGTGCCAGCAGCCCATGGACAGCTTTTTCCTACGAGCAGTACTTC | - | TRBJ2-7 | - | TRBV14
CASSLGAGWSGANVLTF | TGTGCCAGCAGCTTGGGGGCAGGGTGGTCTGGGGCCAACGTCCTGACTTTC | - | TRBJ2-6 | - | TRBV5-5